The clone carrying this T cell receptor beta chain was picked up a small number of times. Then a second PCR, running roughly 6 to 12 cycles, was carried out with a sample-barcoded 5' primer and a J-beta primer mix. TCRdb itself ran the 5' RACE reads through MiXCR, one entry per CDR3 protein. Among 1.6 million or so distinct CDR3 sequences, roughly 30% were seen once, and the ten largest hold around 10%. Peripheral blood samples of around 9.5 milliliters were drawn from each donor. This sample was included in a study of blood T cells in healthy people across ages. Sequencing was carried out using blood. The receptor's source is a woman in her 30s in good health.

Here the CDR3 reads CSAGSGSQETQYF. Written as DNA, the CDR3 is TGCAGTGCTGGTAGCGGGTCACAAGAGACCCAGTACTTC. The chain uses TRBV20-1 and TRBJ2-5; 7 bases line up with TRBD2. The CDR3 is 13 residues long. With 5 bases clipped from V and 2 bases from J, the junction kept 5 bases outside the gene matches. CDR1 is DFQATT and CDR2 is SNEGSKA in the germline V gene (reference sequence).